This T cell receptor (beta chain) was captured by sequencing in a study of blood T cell repertoires in COVID-19 (dated by TCRdb to about 2020). With regard to the full study: Samples from collaborators originated in the United States, Italy and Spain and spanned both the acute and convalescent phases of COVID-19. The prospective study material was composed of cDNA or gDNA derived from T cells, B-cell-depleted T cells, or PBMCs. Deeply sampled blood TCRbeta repertoires from subjects exposed to, actively infected with, or recovered from COVID-19 were included in the dataset. The repertoires were made available in a free public database intended to serve as a resource for research on the immune response to SARS-CoV-2. The samples were drawn from the first 160 participants of the ongoing ImmuneRACE study and from 1,254 subjects provided by 6 global collaborators. The sample metadata nearly always contained a de-identified subject ID, COVID-19 status, age in years and sex. HLA class I and class II types, where available, came from metadata supplied by the sample provider rather than from assay-based typing. Study-wide findings and limitations: The amount of clinical and demographic metadata varied by source and participant and was provided uncurated.

CDR1 SNHLY and CDR2 FYNNEI are derived from the germline V gene. There are 14 amino acids in the CDR3, from cysteine to phenylalanine inclusive. Only the CDR3 region is kept as DNA, spanning 42 bases read in frame from base 1. The junction shows trimming of 6 bases on V and 2 bases on J, and the gene matches do not reach 4 bases of it. Comment on this clone: Which antigen it targets is not known. It has no much larger one-base neighbor in the sample; base qualities were not kept.

TCRbeta CDR3 regions were amplified from genomic DNA by means of the immunoSEQ Assay, a bias-controlled multiplex PCR. Per the source publication's procedure: Within the assay, amplification of reference gene primers was used to estimate how many nucleated cells each sample contained. To quantify the absolute abundance of each unique TCRbeta CDR3 rearrangement, sequence reads were collapsed and filtered. Productive Simpson clonality was computed per sample as the square root of Simpson's diversity index over productive rearrangements. TCRdb provides this immuneACCESS table in a form limited to in-frame rearrangements. Some clones are lacking; in checked studies, under half of them reflect an unresolved V gene, and why the rest are absent is not known. That table furnishes V, J and clone size, whereas the DNA furnished D and trimming. A total of over 200,000 clones appear in this sample, approximately 90% of them only once. The leading ten clones occupy under 1.5% of the sample.

Collaborating institutions collected whole blood in K2EDTA tubes following their own protocols. For TCRbeta analysis, collaborators shipped samples in one of three forms: frozen whole blood, isolated PBMCs, or DNA extracted from either of those sample types. The rearranged segments are TRBV2 and TRBJ1-2; 9 junctional bases match TRBD1. The sample comprised peripheral blood. The source of this sequence is a man aged 30 to 45 with acute or convalescent COVID-19. The DNA sequence is given as TGTGCCAGCAGCCCGGGACAGGGCAACTATGGCTACACCTTC. This is translated as CASSPGQGNYGYTF.